This TCR beta chain was recovered during a study (dated by TCRdb to the mid-2010s). The study in broad terms: The study tested whether tumor-infiltrating Tregs in breast cancer are recruited from blood Tregs or converted in situ from other CD4+ T cell subsets. Study-wide findings and limitations: The TCR alpha and beta sequences of tumor-infiltrating Tregs showed the greatest overlap with tumor naive CD4+ T cells, followed by blood naive CD4+ T cells. Tumor memory CD4+ T cell TCR gene usage was found to cluster with blood and lymph node memory CD4+ cells and with lymph node naive CD4+ cells. The validation in the larger cohort was limited to a single TCR beta V-J rearrangement instead of whole repertoires.

Full-length TCR variable regions were amplified by 5' RACE PCR with constant-region reverse primers, followed by semi-nested PCR with Nested Universal Primer A. The ReliaPrep RNA Cell Miniprep System was used to extract total RNA, which was then reverse transcribed into 5'RACE-ready cDNA with the SMARTer RACE 5'/3' Kit. Multiplex adaptors were used to barcode the full-length TCR alpha and beta libraries, which were then sequenced on an Illumina MiSeq. Per the original workflow: For each of nine subset-tissue groups, sequencing data from the five patients were combined, and the groups were compared by unsupervised clustering of TCR gene usage. The Morisita-Horn index, with shared sequences weighted by their contribution to each repertoire, was used to calculate repertoire similarity. The public reads were reprocessed in TCRdb via fastp at Q25 and MiXCR, keeping in-frame beta chains. CDR3 protein sequences are deduplicated, and each keeps its most common genes and DNA. These V and J calls are TCRdb output, not the study's own analysis. The sample table records tens of thousands of distinct CDR3 sequences; 26% of these occur just once. Roughly 3.7% of the sample lies in the top ten.

To purify naive CD4+ T cells, the Miltenyi Naive CD4+ T Cell Isolation kit was used, and CD25 microbeads served to deplete Tregs. Tregs, naive and memory CD4+ T cells from tumor, blood and ipsilateral draining lymph nodes of a few breast cancer patients underwent full-length TCR alpha and beta sequencing. Tumor tissue and lymph nodes obtained from ipsilateral axillary dissection were perfused with PBS, minced and then digested with collagenase I and hyaluronidase. Ficoll density gradient centrifugation was used to isolate mononuclear cells from either lymph nodes or under 65 ml of peripheral blood. FACS confirmed that the sorted cell populations were more than 90% pure. This clonotype was detected a few times. This clone's antigen is unknown. Per-base qualities were not stored, and no clone one base away is much larger. According to the germline V gene (reference sequence), CDR1 reads SEHNR and CDR2 reads FQNEAQ. The V end loses 5 bases and the J end loses 7 bases, and a stretch of 12 bases separates them. CDR3 length: 14 amino acids, cysteine to phenylalanine. The CDR3 DNA has 42 bases and is translated from base 1.

This chain is built from TRBV7-9 and TRBJ1-6; too little of a D gene remains to name it. The sample consisted of naive CD4+ T cells sorted from a lymph node. The cell subset or site label on this specimen signifies: naive CD4+ T cells, CD4+CD45RA+CD25-. The receptor was isolated from a female donor with breast cancer. The bases are TGTGCCAGCAGCCGTGTTGGAGGCAATTCACCCCTCCACTTT. This yields the protein CASSRVGGNSPLHF. The CDR3, completed at both ends by the reference TRBV7-9 and TRBJ1-6 genes, gives the full variable domain DTGVSQNPRHKITKRGQNVTFRCDPISEHNRLYWYRQTLGQGPEFLTYFQNEAQLEKSRLLSDRFSAERPKGSFSTLEIQRTEQGDSAMYLCASSRVGGNSPLHFGNGTRLTVT.